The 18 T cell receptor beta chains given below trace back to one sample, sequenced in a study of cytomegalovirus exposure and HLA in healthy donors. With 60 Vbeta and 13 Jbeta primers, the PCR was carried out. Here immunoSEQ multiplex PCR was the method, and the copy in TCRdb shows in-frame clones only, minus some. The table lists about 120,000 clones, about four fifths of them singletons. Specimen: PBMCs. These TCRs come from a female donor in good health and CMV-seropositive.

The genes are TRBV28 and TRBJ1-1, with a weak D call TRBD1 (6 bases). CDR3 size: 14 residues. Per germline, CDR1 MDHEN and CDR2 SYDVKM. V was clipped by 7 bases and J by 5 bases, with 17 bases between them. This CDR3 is CASILKGGITEAFF. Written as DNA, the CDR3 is TGTGCCAGCATCCTAAAAGGGGGTATTACTGAAGCTTTCTTT.

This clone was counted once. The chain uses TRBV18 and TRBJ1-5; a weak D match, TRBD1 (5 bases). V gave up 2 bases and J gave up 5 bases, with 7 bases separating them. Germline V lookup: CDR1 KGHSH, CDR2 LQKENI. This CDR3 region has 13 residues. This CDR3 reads CASSPGADQPQHF. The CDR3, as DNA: TGTGCCAGCTCACCAGGGGCGGATCAGCCCCAGCATTTT.

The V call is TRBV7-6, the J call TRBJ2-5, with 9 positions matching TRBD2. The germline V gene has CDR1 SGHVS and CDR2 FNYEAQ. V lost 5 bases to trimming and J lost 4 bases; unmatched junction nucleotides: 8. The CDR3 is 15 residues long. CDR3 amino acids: CASSLTGTSRETQYF. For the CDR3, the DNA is TGTGCCAGCAGCCTAACCGGGACTAGCAGAGAGACCCAGTACTTC.

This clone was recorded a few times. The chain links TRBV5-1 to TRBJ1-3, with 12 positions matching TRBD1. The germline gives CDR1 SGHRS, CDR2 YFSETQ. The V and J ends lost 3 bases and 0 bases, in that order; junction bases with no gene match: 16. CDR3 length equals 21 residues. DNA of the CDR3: TGCGCCAGCAGCTCCGGGACAGGGGGCCTTCCCAGGCTCAACTCTGGAAACACCATATATTTT. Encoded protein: CASSSGTGGLPRLNSGNTIYF.

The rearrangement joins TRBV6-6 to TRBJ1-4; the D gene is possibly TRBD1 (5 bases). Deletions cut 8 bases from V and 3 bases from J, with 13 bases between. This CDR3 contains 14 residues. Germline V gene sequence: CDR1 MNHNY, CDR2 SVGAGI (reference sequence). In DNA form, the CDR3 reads TGTGCCAGCCGGAGGGGCGCGGCTAATGAAAAACTGTTTTTT. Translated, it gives CASRRGAANEKLFF.

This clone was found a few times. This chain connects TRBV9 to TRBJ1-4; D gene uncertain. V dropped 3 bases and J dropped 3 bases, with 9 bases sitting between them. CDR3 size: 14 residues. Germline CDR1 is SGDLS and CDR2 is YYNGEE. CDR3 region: CASSAEPANEKLFF. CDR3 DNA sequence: TGTGCCAGCAGCGCGGAGCCGGCTAATGAAAAACTGTTTTTT.

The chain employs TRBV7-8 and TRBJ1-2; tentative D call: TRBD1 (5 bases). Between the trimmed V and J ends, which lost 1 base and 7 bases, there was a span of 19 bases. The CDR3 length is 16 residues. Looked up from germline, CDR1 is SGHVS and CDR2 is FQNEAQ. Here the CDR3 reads CASSLGAGSPGFGYTF. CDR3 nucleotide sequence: TGTGCCAGCAGCTTAGGCGCAGGGTCCCCTGGCTTTGGCTACACCTTC. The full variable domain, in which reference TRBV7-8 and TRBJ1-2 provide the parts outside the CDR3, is GAGVSQSPRYKVAKRGQDVALRCDPISGHVSLFWYQQALGQGPEFLTYFQNEAQLDKSGLPSDRFFAERPEGSVSTLKIQRTQQEDSAVYLCASSLGAGSPGFGYTFGSGTRLTVV.

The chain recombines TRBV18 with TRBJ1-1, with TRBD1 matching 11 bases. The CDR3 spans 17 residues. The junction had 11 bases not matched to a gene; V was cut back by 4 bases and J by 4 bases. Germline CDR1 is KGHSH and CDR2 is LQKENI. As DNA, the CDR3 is TGTGCCAGCTCACGTTGGGGACAGGGGGTTGAGGCCACTGAAGCTTTCTTT. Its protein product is CASSRWGQGVEATEAFF.

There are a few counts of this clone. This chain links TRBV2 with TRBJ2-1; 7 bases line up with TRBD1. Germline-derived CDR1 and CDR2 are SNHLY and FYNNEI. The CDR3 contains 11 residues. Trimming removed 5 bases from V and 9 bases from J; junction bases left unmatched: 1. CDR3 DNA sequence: TGTGCCAGCAGTAGGGACAGTGAGCAGTTCTTC. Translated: CASSRDSEQFF.

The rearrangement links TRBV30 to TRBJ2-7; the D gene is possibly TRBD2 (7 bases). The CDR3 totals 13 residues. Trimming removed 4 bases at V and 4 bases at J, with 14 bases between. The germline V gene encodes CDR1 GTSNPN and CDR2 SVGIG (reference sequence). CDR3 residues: CAWKPGGPYEQYF. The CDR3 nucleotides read TGTGCCTGGAAGCCGGGGGGCCCATACGAGCAGTACTTC.

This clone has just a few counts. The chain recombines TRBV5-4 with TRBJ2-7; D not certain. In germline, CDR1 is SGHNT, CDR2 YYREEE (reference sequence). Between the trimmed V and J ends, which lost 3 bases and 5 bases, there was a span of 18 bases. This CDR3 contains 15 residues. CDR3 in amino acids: CASSYTAAPVDEQYF. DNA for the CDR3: TGTGCCAGCAGCTACACCGCGGCTCCCGTGGACGAGCAGTACTTC.

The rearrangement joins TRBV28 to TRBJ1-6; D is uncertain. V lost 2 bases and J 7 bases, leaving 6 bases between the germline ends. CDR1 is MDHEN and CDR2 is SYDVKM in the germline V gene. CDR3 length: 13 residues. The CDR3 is CASSLIPNSPLHF. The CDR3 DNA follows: TGTGCCAGCAGTTTAATTCCGAATTCACCCCTCCACTTT.

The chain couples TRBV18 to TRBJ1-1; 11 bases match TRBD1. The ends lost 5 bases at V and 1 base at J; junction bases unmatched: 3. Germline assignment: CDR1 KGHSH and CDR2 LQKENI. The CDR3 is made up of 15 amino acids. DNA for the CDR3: TGTGCCAGCTCATACGGGACAGGGGGGAACACTGAAGCTTTCTTT. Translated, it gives CASSYGTGGNTEAFF. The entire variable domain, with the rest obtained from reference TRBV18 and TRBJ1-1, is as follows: NAGVMQNPRHLVRRRGQEARLRCSPMKGHSHVYWYRQLPEEGLKFMVYLQKENIIDESGMPKERFSAEFPKEGPSILRIQQVVRGDSAAYFCASSYGTGGNTEAFFGQGTRLTVV.

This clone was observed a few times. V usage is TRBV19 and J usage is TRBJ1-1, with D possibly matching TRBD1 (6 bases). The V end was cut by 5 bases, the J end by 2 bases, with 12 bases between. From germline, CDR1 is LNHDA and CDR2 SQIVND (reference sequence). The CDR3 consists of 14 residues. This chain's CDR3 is CASSSWGLNTEAFF. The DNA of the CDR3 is TGTGCCAGTAGTTCTTGGGGGCTTAACACTGAAGCTTTCTTT. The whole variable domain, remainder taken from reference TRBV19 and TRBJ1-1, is DGGITQSPKYLFRKEGQNVTLSCEQNLNHDAMYWYRQDPGQGLRLIYYSQIVNDFQKGDIAEGYSVSREKKESFPLTVTSAQKNPTAFYLCASSSWGLNTEAFFGQGTRLTVV.

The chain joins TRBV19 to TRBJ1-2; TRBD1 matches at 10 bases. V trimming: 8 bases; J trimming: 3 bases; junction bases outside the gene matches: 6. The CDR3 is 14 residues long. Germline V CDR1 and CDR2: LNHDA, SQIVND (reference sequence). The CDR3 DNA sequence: TGTGCCAGTCGACAGGGGGCTGTGGACTATGGCTACACCTTC. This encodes CASRQGAVDYGYTF.

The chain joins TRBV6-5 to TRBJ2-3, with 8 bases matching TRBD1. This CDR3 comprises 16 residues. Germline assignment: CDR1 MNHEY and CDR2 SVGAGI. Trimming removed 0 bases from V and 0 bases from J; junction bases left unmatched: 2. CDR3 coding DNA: TGTGCCAGCAGTTACTCGCAGGGGGCTAGCACAGATACGCAGTATTTT. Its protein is CASSYSQGASTDTQYF.

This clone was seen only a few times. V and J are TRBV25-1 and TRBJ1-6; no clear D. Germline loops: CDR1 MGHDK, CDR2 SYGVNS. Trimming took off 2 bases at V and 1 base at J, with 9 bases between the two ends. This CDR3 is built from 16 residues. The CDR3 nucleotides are TGTGCCAGCAGTGAAGGCCCGGGGTCCTATAATTCACCCCTCCACTTT. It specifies CASSEGPGSYNSPLHF. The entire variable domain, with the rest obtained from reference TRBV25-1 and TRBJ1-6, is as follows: EADIYQTPRYLVIGTGKKITLECSQTMGHDKMYWYQQDPGMELHLIHYSYGVNSTEKGDLSSESTVSRIRTEHFPLTLESARPSHTSQYLCASSEGPGSYNSPLHFGNGTRLTVT.

The CDR3 nucleotides are TGTGCCAGCAGACCTTGGACAGGGGCCCACGAGCAGTACTTC. It translates to CASRPWTGAHEQYF. This rearrangement joins TRBV6-5 to TRBJ2-5; 9 positions match TRBD1. The J call is in doubt because the DNA end fits TRBJ2-7 better. Germline CDR1 is MNHEY and CDR2 is SVGAGI. The CDR3 runs 14 residues.